This TCR beta chain was documented in a study of multiple sclerosis patients with progressive multifocal leukoencephalopathy. The survey-level immunoSEQ assay was used. Profiled with immunoSEQ multiplex PCR; TCRdb holds only in-frame clones, not every one. Of some 31,000 clones in the sample, 87% were seen once. This CDR3 region has 16 residues. CDR1 is SEHNR, CDR2 FQNEAQ, per germline (reference sequence). Trimming pared 0 bases from V and 2 bases from J, leaving 14 bases between. Noted time point: time of PML onset. PML was confirmed by JC virus DNA in cerebrospinal fluid. Sequences were derived from PBMCs, sampled from a patient treated with natalizumab. This sequence originates from a human donor with progressive multifocal leukoencephalopathy. The gene calls are TRBV7-9 and TRBJ2-7; D ambiguous. This CDR3 reads CASSLAATVFPYEQYF. The DNA for the CDR3 is TGTGCCAGCAGCTTAGCTGCCACAGTTTTCCCCTACGAGCAGTACTTC.